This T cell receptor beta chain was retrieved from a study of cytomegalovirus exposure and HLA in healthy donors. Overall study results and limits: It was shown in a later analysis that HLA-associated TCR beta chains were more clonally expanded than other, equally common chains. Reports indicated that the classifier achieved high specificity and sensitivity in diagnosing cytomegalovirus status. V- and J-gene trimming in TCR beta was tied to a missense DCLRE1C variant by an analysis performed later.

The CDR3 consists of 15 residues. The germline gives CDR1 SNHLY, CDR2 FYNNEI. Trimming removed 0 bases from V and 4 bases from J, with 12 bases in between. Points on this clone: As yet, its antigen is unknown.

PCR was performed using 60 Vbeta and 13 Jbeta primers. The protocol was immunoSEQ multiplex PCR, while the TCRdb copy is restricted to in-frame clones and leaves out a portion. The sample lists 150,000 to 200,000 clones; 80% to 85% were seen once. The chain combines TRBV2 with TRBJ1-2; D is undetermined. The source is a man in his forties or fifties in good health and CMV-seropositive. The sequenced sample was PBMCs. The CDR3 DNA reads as TGTGCCAGCAGTGAAGCGTACCGGCGGGCCTATGGCTACACCTTC. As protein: CASSEAYRRAYGYTF. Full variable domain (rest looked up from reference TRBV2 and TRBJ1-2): EPEVTQTPSHQVTQMGQEVILRCVPISNHLYFYWYRQILGQKVEFLVSFYNNEISEKSEIFDDQFSVERPDGSNFTLKIRSTKLEDSAMYFCASSEAYRRAYGYTFGSGTRLTVV.